The rows below give T cell receptor beta chains drawn from one sample of a study of early T cells in non-severe SARS-CoV-2 infection. TCRdb analysed the 5' RACE reads with MiXCR anew, one entry per CDR3 protein. Altogether some 45,000 distinct CDR3 sequences are present, 9.4% being singletons, with the ten largest covering over 4.5%. The source was whole blood, collected at baseline. The receptors originated from an adult who was a healthcare worker with PCR-confirmed SARS-CoV-2 infection or an uninfected control (not recorded which). Both conserved end residues are part of each CDR3. A D gene is named only where the DNA matches it firmly. Expanded clones are given a class, and other clones once, few, many or no size at all.

TRBD1	TRBV6-5	many	TRBJ2-7	CASTHSGTGNEQYF	TGTGCCAGCACCCACTCTGGGACAGGGAACGAGCAGTACTTC
-	TRBV11-2	few	TRBJ2-5	CASTPGYFETQYF	TGTGCCAGCACCCCGGGGTATTTTGAGACCCAGTACTTC
TRBD1	TRBV28	few	TRBJ1-5	CASSSPTGGNQPQHF	TGTGCCAGCAGTTCCCCCACAGGGGGCAATCAGCCCCAGCATTTT
TRBD2	TRBV11-3	-	TRBJ2-3	CASSLGERESTDTQYF	TGTGCCAGCAGCTTAGGGGAGCGGGAAAGCACAGATACGCAGTATTTT
-	TRBV7-2	few	TRBJ2-7	CASSLFPYEQYF	TGTGCCAGCAGCTTATTCCCGTACGAGCAGTACTTC
-	TRBV6-5	-	TRBJ1-4	CASSYSQGGEKLFF	TGTGCCAGCAGTTACTCGCAGGGAGGAGAAAAACTGTTTTTT
TRBD1	TRBV4-2	medium-sized	TRBJ2-1	CASSQVGQGNPRGNEQFF	TGTGCCAGCAGCCAAGTGGGACAGGGGAACCCTCGAGGGAATGAGCAGTTCTTC
-	TRBV5-1	many	TRBJ2-7	CASSPQVGAAYEQYF	TGCGCCAGCAGCCCCCAAGTGGGGGCTGCCTACGAGCAGTACTTC
TRBD2	TRBV5-1	few	TRBJ2-5	CASSFSPTSGSKETQYF	TGCGCCAGCAGCTTCAGCCCGACTAGCGGGAGCAAAGAGACCCAGTACTTC
-	TRBV11-2	-	TRBJ2-5	CASSLAYQETQYF	TGTGCCAGCAGCTTGGCGTACCAAGAGACCCAGTACTTC
-	TRBV20-1	many	TRBJ1-5	CSARTRGNSNQPQHF	TGCAGTGCTAGAACACGGGGGAATAGCAATCAGCCCCAGCATTTT
TRBD1	TRBV4-3	-	TRBJ2-1	CASSQELRQGKDEQFF	TGCGCCAGCAGCCAAGAATTAAGACAGGGCAAGGATGAGCAGTTCTTC
TRBD1	TRBV28	many	TRBJ1-4	CGVEDRANEKLFF	TGTGGGGTGGAGGACAGGGCTAATGAAAAACTGTTTTTT
TRBD1	TRBV12-3/TRBV12-4	many	TRBJ2-7	CASSPDRVYEQYF	TGTGCCAGCAGCCCCGACAGGGTCTACGAGCAGTACTTC
-	TRBV27	many	TRBJ1-2	CASSLSGGRNGYTF	TGTGCCAGCAGTTTATCGGGGGGCCGAAACGGCTACACCTTC
-	TRBV4-2	many	TRBJ2-1	CASSQESGPMFNEQFF	TGTGCCAGCAGCCAAGAATCGGGGCCCATGTTTAATGAGCAGTTCTTC
-	TRBV7-9	few	TRBJ1-3	CASSLEVQLSGNTIYF	TGTGCCAGCAGCTTAGAGGTTCAGCTCTCTGGAAACACCATATATTTT
-	TRBV11-2	many	TRBJ2-7	CASSPRTEEQYF	TGTGCCAGCAGCCCACGGACAGAAGAGCAGTACTTC
-	TRBV7-2	few	TRBJ2-3	CASSSMVPDTQYF	TGTGCCAGCAGCTCCATGGTTCCAGATACGCAGTATTTT
-	TRBV11-2	-	TRBJ2-7	CASSLEQFSYEQYF	TGTGCCAGCAGCTTAGAACAGTTCTCCTACGAGCAGTACTTC
TRBD1	TRBV7-8	-	TRBJ2-7	CASSLQAGTGDYEQYF	TGTGCCAGCAGCTTACAGGCCGGGACAGGCGACTACGAGCAGTACTTC
TRBD2	TRBV5-4	-	TRBJ2-1	CASRSSGPYNEQFF	TGTGCCAGCAGATCTAGCGGGCCCTACAATGAGCAGTTCTTC
-	TRBV21-1	few	TRBJ1-2	CASSKRDRALTYGYTF	TGTGCCAGCAGCAAAAGGGACAGGGCCCTAACCTATGGCTACACCTTC
TRBD1	TRBV2	many	TRBJ1-4	CASSGTGGGREKLFF	TGTGCCAGCAGTGGGACAGGGGGCGGAAGGGAAAAACTGTTTTTT
TRBD1	TRBV20-1	many	TRBJ2-1	CSAREPRDRGNNEQFF	TGCAGTGCTAGGGAACCCCGGGACAGGGGGAACAATGAGCAGTTCTTC
-	TRBV10-1	many	TRBJ1-1	CASSDEKNTEAFF	TGCGCCAGCAGTGATGAAAAGAACACTGAAGCTTTCTTT
TRBD2	TRBV10-3	few	TRBJ2-7	CAISPGTSGGRAGEQYF	TGTGCCATCAGTCCCGGGACTAGCGGGGGCCGGGCCGGGGAGCAGTACTTC
-	TRBV5-1	few	TRBJ1-2	CASSLAPGGQTNYGYTF	TGCGCCAGCAGCTTGGCACCTGGTGGACAGACTAACTATGGCTACACCTTC
-	TRBV7-2	many	TRBJ1-5	CASSKGLSAQHF	TGTGCCAGCAGCAAGGGCCTTTCGGCCCAGCATTTT
TRBD1	TRBV2	many	TRBJ1-6	CASSPRTGAGNSPLHF	TGTGCCAGCAGTCCTCGGACAGGGGCAGGGAATTCACCCCTCCACTTT
-	TRBV28	many	TRBJ2-2	CASSTRDPPNTGELFF	TGTGCCAGCAGTACTCGGGACCCACCGAACACCGGGGAGCTGTTTTTT
-	TRBV29-1	-	TRBJ2-1	CSVEDPQYYEQFF	TGCAGCGTTGAAGATCCGCAGTACTATGAGCAGTTCTTC
-	TRBV20-1	-	TRBJ2-7	CSARDFAGQSTFEQYF	TGCAGTGCTAGAGATTTCGCGGGACAGAGCACCTTTGAGCAGTACTTC